The 13 T cell receptor beta chains below were found in one sample sequenced in a study of cytomegalovirus exposure and HLA in healthy donors. PCR was performed using 60 Vbeta and 13 Jbeta primers. Using immunoSEQ multiplex PCR, the repertoire was profiled, and TCRdb retains in-frame clones only, with some absent. Of 150,000 to 200,000 clones in the sample, about 80% were seen once. The sample was PBMCs. These receptors all come from a young woman in good health and CMV-seropositive.

The rearrangement uses TRBV7-8 and TRBJ2-7; maybe TRBD2 (5 bases). V shed 10 bases and J shed 7 bases, with 14 bases lying between them. This CDR3 region has 11 residues. Germline V gene sequence: CDR1 SGHVS, CDR2 FQNEAQ. The CDR3 region is CATGWPGEQYF. The CDR3 DNA sequence: TGTGCCACCGGATGGCCGGGGGAGCAGTACTTC.

The chain links TRBV10-1 to TRBJ2-1, with TRBD2 matching over 14 bases. The V gene end was trimmed by 7 bases and the J gene end by 2 bases; junction bases not matched to a gene: 16. The germline CDR1 and CDR2 sequences are WNHNN and SYGVQD (reference sequence). The CDR3 runs to 20 residues. CDR3 nucleotides: TGCGCCAGCACTGGACCGGGACTAGCGGGAGCCCAGGTAACCTACAATGAGCAGTTCTTC. It translates to CASTGPGLAGAQVTYNEQFF.

The chain recombines TRBV7-6 with TRBJ2-7; D unclear. The CDR3 length is 15 residues. Germline values: CDR1 SGHVS, CDR2 FNYEAQ. V was clipped by 1 base and J by 0 bases, with 10 bases between them. The CDR3 DNA sequence: TGTGCCAGCAGCTTAGGGGCCAGTAGCTCCTACGAGCAGTACTTC. Translated: CASSLGASSSYEQYF. The full variable domain, with the rest looked up from reference TRBV7-6 and TRBJ2-7, is GAGVSQSPRYKVTKRGQDVALRCDPISGHVSLYWYRQALGQGPEFLTYFNYEAQQDKSGLPNDRFSAERPEGSISTLTIQRTEQRDSAMYRCASSLGASSSYEQYFGPGTRLTVT.

Here the CDR3 reads CASSPYRGANYGYTF. The CDR3 nucleotides are TGTGCCAGCAGTCCATACAGGGGGGCCAACTATGGCTACACCTTC. J is TRBJ1-2 and V is TRBV28; 8 nucleotides match TRBD1. J lost 2 bases, V lost 5 bases, and 7 bases had no gene match. Germline V gene data show CDR1 as MDHEN and CDR2 as SYDVKM. This CDR3 is built from 15 residues.

The CDR3 loop reads CASYLSGAGELFF. CDR3 in DNA: TGTGCCAGCTACCTCTCGGGGGCCGGGGAGCTGTTTTTT. This sequence joins TRBV19 and TRBJ2-2; D possibly corresponds to TRBD2 (6 bases). Germline V gene sequence: CDR1 LNHDA, CDR2 SQIVND (reference sequence). Trimming took 9 bases from V and 6 from J, leaving 14 bases between them. CDR3 size: 13 residues.

The chain couples TRBV7-9 to TRBJ1-2, with a tentative D call TRBD1 (6 bases). This CDR3 contains 16 residues. The V and J ends lost 6 bases and 4 bases respectively, with 21 bases between them. The germline CDR1 and CDR2 sequences are SEHNR and FQNEAQ (reference sequence). CDR3 nucleotide sequence: TGTGCCAGCAGTCCAGAACAGGGAGTTTACCTCTATGGCTACACCTTC. Amino acid sequence: CASSPEQGVYLYGYTF.

This chain connects TRBV27 to TRBJ2-1; 7 bases match TRBD1. J lost 8 bases, V lost 2 bases, and 3 bases had no gene match. The CDR3 is 13 residues long. CDR1 and CDR2 from the germline V gene are MNHEY and SMNVEV (reference sequence). The chain's CDR3 is CASSLRTGHEQFF. CDR3 nucleotide sequence: TGTGCCAGCAGTTTAAGGACAGGCCATGAGCAGTTCTTC.

The rearrangement links TRBV4-1 to TRBJ2-1, with 9 bases matching TRBD2. CDR1 is MGHRA and CDR2 is YSYEKL in the germline V gene. The length of the CDR3 is 15 residues. V dropped 1 base and J dropped 8; count of bases not matched to a gene: 6. The CDR3 is CASSQVSSGNDEQFF. The CDR3 nucleotides are TGCGCCAGCAGCCAAGTGTCTAGCGGGAACGATGAGCAGTTCTTC.

This chain joins TRBV9 and TRBJ2-3; TRBD1 matches at 8 bases. The CDR3 is 16 amino acids. The germline CDR1 and CDR2 sequences are SGDLS and YYNGEE. Unmatched junction bases numbered 9, after V lost 0 bases and J lost 6 bases. In nucleotides, the CDR3 is TGTGCCAGCAGCGTAGCTGGGGACAGGCCGCCTGATACGCAGTATTTT. This gives the protein CASSVAGDRPPDTQYF.

The chain links TRBV7-2 to TRBJ1-5; D is ambiguous. CDR1 and CDR2 from the germline V gene are SGHTA and FQGNSA. V lost 4 bases and J lost 0, with 4 bases in between. CDR3 length equals 13 residues. CDR3 nucleotides: TGTGCCAGCAGCTCCCATAGCAATCAGCCCCAGCATTTT. This gives the protein CASSSHSNQPQHF.

V gene TRBV27 combines with J gene TRBJ1-1; D is perhaps TRBD1 (5 bases). The germline V gene has CDR1 MNHEY and CDR2 SMNVEV (reference sequence). V was shortened by 5 bases and J by 5 bases, with 24 bases between the two germline ends. The CDR3 consists of 17 residues. This chain's CDR3 is CASSPPWTREGETEAFF. CDR3 coding DNA: TGTGCCAGCAGTCCCCCATGGACAAGGGAGGGAGAGACTGAAGCTTTCTTT.

The gene calls are TRBV30 and TRBJ2-7; no firm D call. Looked up from germline, CDR1 is GTSNPN and CDR2 is SVGIG (reference sequence). The CDR3 has 14 amino acids. Deletions cut 1 base from V and 2 bases from J, with 12 bases between. The CDR3 coding sequence is TGTGCCTGGAGTGCCGGTGTAGAAACCTACGAGCAGTACTTC. Protein: CAWSAGVETYEQYF. Together with reference TRBV30 and TRBJ2-7, the CDR3 gives the full variable domain: SQTIHQWPATLVQPVGSPLSLECTVEGTSNPNLYWYRQAAGRGLQLLFYSVGIGQISSEVPQNLSASRPQDRQFILSSKKLLLSDSGFYLCAWSAGVETYEQYFGPGTRLTVT.

This sequence joins TRBV7-8 and TRBJ2-1, with TRBD2 matching 9 bases. The germline V gene encodes CDR1 SGHVS and CDR2 FQNEAQ. V was pared by 0 bases and J by 0 bases, with 6 bases of the junction left unmatched. CDR3 size: 18 residues. CDR3 DNA: TGTGCCAGCAGCTTAGCCCGACTAGCGGTAAGCTCCTACAATGAGCAGTTCTTC. This codes for CASSLARLAVSSYNEQFF.